Presented here are 7 T cell receptor beta chains from one specimen sequenced in a study of cytomegalovirus exposure and HLA in healthy donors. This PCR relied on a set of 60 Vbeta primers and 13 Jbeta primers. TCRdb's table, derived via immunoSEQ multiplex PCR, lists solely in-frame clones and lacks some. The sample has about 120,000 clones; 65% to 85% are singletons. Sample: PBMCs. The receptors derive from a woman between 40 and 50 years old in good health and CMV-seropositive.

The CDR3 bases are TGTGCCAGCAAGCTAGAAAGAGAACAGCCCCAGCATTTT. This translates into CASKLEREQPQHF. The chain employs TRBV2 and TRBJ1-5; no clear D. Looked up from germline, CDR1 is SNHLY and CDR2 is FYNNEI. V gave up 7 bases and J gave up 7 bases, with 14 bases separating them. This CDR3 contains 13 residues.

The V call is TRBV4-2, the J call TRBJ1-4; 8 positions match TRBD1. This CDR3 is built from 14 residues. Germline CDR1 reads LGHNA; CDR2 reads YNFKEQ. With V trimmed by 4 bases and J by 7 bases, 5 bases remained unmatched. The CDR3 loop is CASSRDRGTEKLFF. DNA of the CDR3: TGTGCCAGCAGCCGCGACAGGGGTACTGAAAAACTGTTTTTT.

The chain links TRBV10-3 to TRBJ1-1; D might be TRBD1 (6 bases). Germline CDR1 ENHRY, CDR2 SYGVKD. Trimming took 3 bases from V and 5 from J, leaving 13 bases between them. This CDR3 spans 14 amino acids. The CDR3 sequence: CAISEGGGLTEAFF. The CDR3 bases are TGTGCCATCAGTGAAGGGGGGGGATTGACTGAAGCTTTCTTT.

The chain couples TRBV28 to TRBJ1-1, with D maybe TRBD1 (5 bases). Germline V gene sequence: CDR1 MDHEN, CDR2 SYDVKM. The CDR3 loop spans 13 amino acids. Between the trimmed V and J ends, which lost 4 bases and 4 bases, there was a span of 10 bases. The CDR3 DNA reads TGTGCCAGCAGTTGGGGGGAGGCCACTGAAGCTTTCTTT. Translation: CASSWGEATEAFF.

This clone was recorded many times. This chain links TRBV6-5 with TRBJ2-7; 8 nucleotides align to TRBD2. CDR3 length equals 15 residues. Per germline, CDR1 MNHEY and CDR2 SVGAGI. V lost 2 bases and J lost 0; bases outside the gene matches: 3. CDR3 residues: CASSYTSGSSYEQYF. The CDR3 DNA sequence: TGTGCCAGCAGTTACACAAGCGGGAGCTCCTACGAGCAGTACTTC.

The V and J genes are TRBV7-6 and TRBJ2-2; TRBD1 matches 7 bases. J was trimmed by 5 bases and V by 2 bases; bases with no gene match: 2. The V gene's germline CDR1 is SGHVS and CDR2 FNYEAQ. This CDR3 region has 14 residues. Written as DNA, the CDR3 is TGTGCCAGCAGCTTAAACAGGGGAACCGGGGAGCTGTTTTTT. Its protein product is CASSLNRGTGELFF.

This chain uses TRBV7-8 with TRBJ2-1, with 7 bases fitting TRBD2. The germline V gene has CDR1 SGHVS and CDR2 FQNEAQ. The CDR3 sequence is 17 residues long. V was pared by 4 bases and J by 4 bases, with 13 bases of the junction left unmatched. As DNA, the CDR3 is TGTGCCAGCAGCTCCGTTCTGAGGCTAGCGGCATACAATGAGCAGTTCTTC. As protein: CASSSVLRLAAYNEQFF.